These T cell receptor beta chains were read from a single sample in a study of cytomegalovirus exposure and HLA in healthy donors. Assay: immunoSEQ multiplex PCR; the TCRdb copy retains only in-frame clones and omits some. The sample lists about 160,000 clones, roughly 81% occurring once. The sequenced sample was PBMCs. These receptors were collected from a man younger than 35 in good health and CMV-seropositive. Both conserved end residues are part of each CDR3.

V gene	J gene	CDR3 protein
TRBV18	TRBJ1-3	CASSRSQGATGNTIYF
TRBV7-2	TRBJ1-4	CASSSRGPGATNEKLFF
TRBV7-2	TRBJ1-1	CASSPGQGREAFF
TRBV4-1	TRBJ2-1	CASKGLANYNEQFF
TRBV2	TRBJ2-3	CASSVQGADTQYF
TRBV14	TRBJ2-7	CASSQDRGFYEQYF
TRBV25-1	TRBJ2-7	CASSDAGLYEQYF
TRBV4-1	TRBJ1-2	CASSQGSGGNYGYTF
TRBV30	TRBJ2-7	CAWRTGGYEQYF
TRBV7-9	TRBJ2-2	CASSLSLDHRELFF
TRBV9	TRBJ2-1	CASSALLAVDEQFF
TRBV6-1	TRBJ1-6	CASSEERQYPPLHF
TRBV15	TRBJ2-3	CATSRELGLAATDTQYF
TRBV4-1	TRBJ2-3	CASSPGTSTDTQYF
TRBV30	TRBJ1-1	CAWSTGGGNTEAFF
TRBV9	TRBJ1-1	CASSRGGTEAFF
TRBV9	TRBJ1-2	CASSGPTGVYGYTF
TRBV18	TRBJ2-7	CASSGAGGPTYEQYF
TRBV7-9	TRBJ2-3	CASSRSQGRSTDTQYF
TRBV5-1	TRBJ1-1	CASSLVSQGDTEAFF
TRBV5-1	TRBJ2-7	CASSGGQGPYEQYF
TRBV9	TRBJ2-1	CASRRVASLSSYNEQFF
TRBV11-3	TRBJ2-7	CASNLAGGPYEQYF
TRBV1	TRBJ2-7	CTSSRSTNQTYEQYF
TRBV7-8	TRBJ1-5	CASSPMGGNQPQHF
TRBV7-9	TRBJ2-6	CASSLPLADSGANGLTF
TRBV27	TRBJ1-4	CASSLSWGGAGEKLFF
TRBV19	TRBJ1-1	CASKSSQYTEAFF
TRBV6-5	TRBJ1-5	CASSYSDRDQPQHF
TRBV19	TRBJ1-1	CASSIPQGNTEAFF
TRBV11-2	TRBJ2-3	CASSPSPDTQYF
TRBV5-5	TRBJ1-5	CASSLDVTGYGEHF
TRBV19	TRBJ2-1	CASSLGGGGNEQFF
TRBV2	TRBJ2-2	CASRSGSGGGTGELFF
TRBV7-2	TRBJ2-5	CASRGVETQYF
TRBV11-3	TRBJ2-2	CASSSGTANTGELFF
TRBV5-1	TRBJ2-7	CASSVGTGGVYEQYF